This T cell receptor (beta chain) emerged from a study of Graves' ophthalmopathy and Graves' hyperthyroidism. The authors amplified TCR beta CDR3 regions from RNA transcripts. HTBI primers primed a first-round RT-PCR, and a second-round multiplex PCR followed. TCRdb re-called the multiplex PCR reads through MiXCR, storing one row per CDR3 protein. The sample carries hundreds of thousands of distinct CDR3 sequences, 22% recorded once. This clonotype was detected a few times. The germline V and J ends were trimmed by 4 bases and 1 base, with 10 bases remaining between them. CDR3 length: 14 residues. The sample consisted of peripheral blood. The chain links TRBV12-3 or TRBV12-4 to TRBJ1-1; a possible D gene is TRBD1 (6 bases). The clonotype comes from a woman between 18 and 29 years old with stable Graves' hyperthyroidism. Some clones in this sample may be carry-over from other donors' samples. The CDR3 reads CASSWGHTNTEAFF. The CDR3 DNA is TGTGCCAGCAGTTGGGGACATACGAACACTGAAGCTTTCTTT.